The sequence of this TCR beta chain was determined in a study of cytomegalovirus exposure and HLA in healthy donors (dated by TCRdb to about 2017). Describing the broader study: In an earlier analysis of around 540 of the donors, 276 Gb of sequence data and 117 million unique TCR beta sequences from 180 million or so T cells were reported. Several DR-DQ haplotypes were treated as single units for association and clustering because of strong linkage in the cohort. Among almost 400 genotyped donors of the cohort, an average of roughly 240,000 unique TCR beta nucleotide sequences were sequenced per donor, approximately 20% of them non-productive. In the later analysis, no new phenotypic data were used to find candidate immune exposures; instead, reliance was placed on TCR beta sequences and their occurrence across donors. An earlier analysis of roughly 600 of the donors used high-throughput TCR beta sequencing to judge whether each TCR beta V gene segment behaved as functional or pseudogenic. Genome-wide SNP genotypes for about three fifths of the 666 donors were used in a later genetic analysis, which treated that subset as a discovery cohort. The T cell repertoires of around 670 subjects were profiled by immunosequencing and related to cytomegalovirus serostatus. The aim of the study was to test whether cataloging public T cell receptors could identify signatures of past pathogen exposure. A separate validation cohort of roughly 110 different subjects was used in addition to the approximately 700-subject first cohort. Roughly 300 gigabases of sequencing data and 70 million to 85 million unique TCR sequences were included in an early release covering around 650 HLA-typed donors. A later analysis re-examined previously published TCR beta repertoires from roughly 650 donors and added high-resolution HLA genotyping to investigate patterns of TCR occurrence. High-throughput TCR immunosequencing, statistical association of individual TCRs with disease status, and machine learning were combined to predict cytomegalovirus infection status. Alongside the repertoire data, information on donor age, sex, ethnicity and CMV serostatus was compiled. HLA typing included class I and class II loci at four-digit resolution. Typing coverage differed by locus: A, B, C, DRB1 and DQB1 were typed in roughly 629-640 donors, DQA1 in 500 to 550, DPA1 in some 610, and DPB1 in 400 to 490. Every repertoire in the discovery cohort had been generated on one and the same sequencing platform. Among the approximately 400 genotyped donors, around 81% belonged to the genetic ancestry cluster associated with self-reported Caucasian donors. What the study reported, not specific to this receptor: CMV serostatus was the only immune exposure information available for the cohort. Broadly in line with IMGT annotations, most TCR beta V segments showed up in productive rearrangements about 87% or about 30% of the time in an earlier analysis of under 700 of the donors. A cluster of highly shared sequence variants was judged likely to be a technical artifact of the sequencing pipeline. A later analysis found that HLA-associated TCR beta chains were more clonally expanded and had lower generation probabilities than equally common non-associated chains. It was suggested by the authors that the approach could potentially be generalized to other disease states and immunological phenotypes. Strong co-occurrence of HLA alleles, especially DR and DQ, made assigning TCR associations to individual alleles difficult. Because counts were too low, fewer than 20 rarely observed V segments, including chromosome 9 orphons, were excluded from the earlier analysis of around 640 of the donors. This cohort had only TCR beta chains sequenced, and the lack of alpha or paired-chain data limited which features could be detected. Because the 87-base-pair reads could not distinguish some IMGT-functional V segments, including TRBV6-2 and TRBV6-3, those segments were excluded. At a false discovery rate of 0.05, a later analysis linked 16,951 TCR beta sequences to specific HLA alleles. A later analysis found that most CMV-associated TCR beta chains appeared HLA-restricted, with HLA associations seemingly driven largely by CMV exposure. In a later analysis, TCR association rates were found to vary across HLA loci, with the most associated TCRs seen for DRB1 alleles and the fewest for HLA-C alleles. The study listed around 160 TCR beta chains as associated with cytomegalovirus. Sequencing depth was assumed to be roughly uniform across donors in the presence/absence analyses, though that assumption may not hold. In both the original and validation cohorts, the classifier was reported to diagnose cytomegalovirus status with high specificity and sensitivity. Across donors, most TCR sequences were observed very rarely, whereas some public TCRs were present in many individuals. Linkage disequilibrium might explain the correlated functional status among segregating V segments, but an unknown experimental factor could not be ruled out. According to a later genetic analysis, donors in an Asian-associated ancestry cluster had fewer N-insertions in productive TCRs than the roughly 670-donor mean. A further reported finding was that TCR beta sequences accurately predicted the HLA-A and HLA-B alleles for most subjects in the first cohort. Several of the top co-occurrence clusters appeared to be linked to parvovirus B19, influenza, CMV and Epstein-Barr virus, according to a later analysis. Because HLA typing was unavailable for some donors at each locus, only the typed subset was used in association tests. In vitro tests confirmed that a few of the cytomegalovirus-associated TCR beta chains recognize cytomegalovirus antigens. V-gene and J-gene trimming of TCR beta chains was associated with a missense DCLRE1C variant in a later genetic analysis, and the association was replicated in an independent cohort.

Relative to germline, V is missing 5 bases and J is missing 5 bases, with 14 bases of the junction outside any gene match. Spanning cysteine to phenylalanine, the CDR3 consists of 15 amino acids. Kept here is only the CDR3 DNA, which spans 45 bases and is read in frame from base 1. CDR1 is given as GTSNPN and CDR2 as SVGIG, both from the germline V gene (reference sequence). The cohort comprised some 700 healthy bone marrow donors. All cohort members were sampled while nominally healthy, although unrecorded immune exposures were likely present. The donor was CMV seropositive and was included in the group of approximately 310 seropositive cohort members. Each donor provided a peripheral blood sample, and peripheral blood mononuclear cells were used for TCR beta sequencing. Genomic DNA was extracted from the blood cell samples with the Qiagen DNeasy Blood Extraction Kit. This clone was counted between two and nine times. Its binding antigen is unknown. It has no much larger one-base neighbor in the sample; base qualities were not kept.

The library was prepared using the immunoSEQ multiplex PCR assay. For the multiplex PCR, a mixture combining 60 forward primers for TCR Vbeta segments and 13 reverse primers for TCR Jbeta segments was used. The CDR3 region of rearranged TCR beta genes was amplified from genomic DNA by a multiplex PCR assay. On the Illumina HiSeq System, the amplified TCR beta libraries were sequenced as 87-base-pair reads. Concerning the study's data processing: A later analysis counted about 80 million unique TCR beta chains across the 550 to 800 repertoires, and roughly 10 million of these chains were shared by at least two donors. Raw reads were error-corrected and collapsed into unique sequences by a nearest-neighbor algorithm in which closely related sequences were merged to remove PCR and sequencing errors. CDR3 sequences were aligned to IMGT reference sequences to assign V, D and J gene segments. For a sequence to be retained, at least a six-nucleotide match to both a V gene segment and a J gene segment was required. Rearrangements were called productive when the CDR3 lacked stop codons and stayed in frame with V and J; all others were non-productive. Following IMGT convention, CDR3 was defined as the stretch from the second conserved V-encoded cysteine up to the conserved J-encoded phenylalanine. The earlier analysis of 550 to 650 of the donors excluded any sequence lacking an unambiguous match to a single V gene segment. An earlier analysis of under 750 of the donors called V segments functional above 56.7% productive rearrangements and segregating when the between-donor standard deviation exceeded 5%. A statistical classification framework was built to diagnose cytomegalovirus status from the catalog of TCR beta chain sequences. V and J gene assignment, in a later analysis, came from comparing TCR nucleotide sequences with IMGT/GENE-DB human TR gene sequences. In a later analysis, CDR3 sequences and most-parsimonious VDJ recombination scenarios were assigned using the TCRdist pipeline. In a later analysis, each TCR beta chain was defined by its CDR3 amino acid sequence together with its V-gene family, and reads lacking a unique V-gene family were excluded. To address suspected cross-contamination and a sequencing artifact, a later analysis removed approximately 590 highly shared, low-generation-probability nucleotide sequences. In a later analysis, a clonal expansion index for each public chain was calculated from normalized within-repertoire ranks of inferred template counts. Generation probabilities in a later analysis came from a VDJ recombination model fitted to out-of-frame rearrangements, and those results were checked against IGoR. In a later analysis, TCR-TCR, TCR-HLA and TCR-CMV co-occurrence was scored with hypergeometric tests, and a repertoire-size bias correction was applied to TCR pairs. False discovery rates were estimated in a later analysis by permuting HLA or CMV assignments 20 times. In a later analysis, co-occurring TCRs were grouped using DBSCAN, and TCRdist sequence similarity was added for clustering within HLA-allele-positive subsets. Repertoires with fewer than 30,000 or more than 120,000 public chains were left out of co-occurrence clustering, as were about 5 repertoires with anomalous nucleotide sharing. This is the immuneACCESS table as TCRdb keeps it, with only in-frame sequences that have V and J called. A part of the clones is gone; compared with another copy, unresolved V genes explain less than half, and the rest is unexplained. The DNA gave D and trimming, while V, J and clone size come from that table. Recorded for this sample are roughly 190,000 clones; over 75% of them occurred a single time. The ten biggest clones cover approximately 10% of the sample.

This receptor was taken from a woman in her forties or fifties in good health and CMV-seropositive. The rearranged chain carries TRBV30 and TRBJ2-5, and 7 junction bases match TRBD1. The specimen sequenced was PBMCs. The CDR3 protein: CAWGKGQILGETQYF. The nucleotides are TGTGCCTGGGGTAAGGGACAGATCCTCGGGGAGACCCAGTACTTC.